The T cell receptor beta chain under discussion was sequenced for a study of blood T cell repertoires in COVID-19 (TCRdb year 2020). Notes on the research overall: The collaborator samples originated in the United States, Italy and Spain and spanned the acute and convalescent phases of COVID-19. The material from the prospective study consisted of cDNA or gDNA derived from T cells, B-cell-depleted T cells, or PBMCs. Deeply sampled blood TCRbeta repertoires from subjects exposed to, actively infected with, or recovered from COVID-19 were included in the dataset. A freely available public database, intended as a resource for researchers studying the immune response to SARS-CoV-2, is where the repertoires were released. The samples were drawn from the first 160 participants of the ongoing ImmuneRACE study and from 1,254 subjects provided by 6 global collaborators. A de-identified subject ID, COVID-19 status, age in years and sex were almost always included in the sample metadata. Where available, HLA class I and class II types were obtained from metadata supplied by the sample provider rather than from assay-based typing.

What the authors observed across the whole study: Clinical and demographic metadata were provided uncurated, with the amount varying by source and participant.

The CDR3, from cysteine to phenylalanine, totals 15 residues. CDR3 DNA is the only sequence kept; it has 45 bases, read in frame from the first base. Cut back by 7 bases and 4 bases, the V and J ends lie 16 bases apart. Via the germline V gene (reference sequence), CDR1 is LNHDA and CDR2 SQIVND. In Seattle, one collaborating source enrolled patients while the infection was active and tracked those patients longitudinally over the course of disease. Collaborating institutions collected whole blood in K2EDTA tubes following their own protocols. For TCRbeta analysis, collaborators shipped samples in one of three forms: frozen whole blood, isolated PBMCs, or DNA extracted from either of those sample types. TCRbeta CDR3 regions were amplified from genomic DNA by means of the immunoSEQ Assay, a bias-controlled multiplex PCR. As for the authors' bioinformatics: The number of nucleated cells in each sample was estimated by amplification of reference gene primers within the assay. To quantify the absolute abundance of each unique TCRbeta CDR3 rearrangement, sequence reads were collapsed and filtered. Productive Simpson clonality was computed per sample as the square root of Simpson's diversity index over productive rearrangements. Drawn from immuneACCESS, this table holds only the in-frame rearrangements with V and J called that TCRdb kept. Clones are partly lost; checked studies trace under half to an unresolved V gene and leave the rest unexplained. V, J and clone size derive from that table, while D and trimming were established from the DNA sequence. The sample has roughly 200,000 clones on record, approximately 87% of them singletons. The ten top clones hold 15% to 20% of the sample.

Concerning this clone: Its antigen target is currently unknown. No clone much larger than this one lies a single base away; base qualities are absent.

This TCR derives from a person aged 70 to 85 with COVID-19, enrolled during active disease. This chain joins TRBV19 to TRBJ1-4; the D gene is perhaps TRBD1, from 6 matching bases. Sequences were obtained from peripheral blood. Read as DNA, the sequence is TGTGCCAGTACCCTAAGGGGGGGGAGTAATGAAAAACTGTTTTTT. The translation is CASTLRGGSNEKLFF.